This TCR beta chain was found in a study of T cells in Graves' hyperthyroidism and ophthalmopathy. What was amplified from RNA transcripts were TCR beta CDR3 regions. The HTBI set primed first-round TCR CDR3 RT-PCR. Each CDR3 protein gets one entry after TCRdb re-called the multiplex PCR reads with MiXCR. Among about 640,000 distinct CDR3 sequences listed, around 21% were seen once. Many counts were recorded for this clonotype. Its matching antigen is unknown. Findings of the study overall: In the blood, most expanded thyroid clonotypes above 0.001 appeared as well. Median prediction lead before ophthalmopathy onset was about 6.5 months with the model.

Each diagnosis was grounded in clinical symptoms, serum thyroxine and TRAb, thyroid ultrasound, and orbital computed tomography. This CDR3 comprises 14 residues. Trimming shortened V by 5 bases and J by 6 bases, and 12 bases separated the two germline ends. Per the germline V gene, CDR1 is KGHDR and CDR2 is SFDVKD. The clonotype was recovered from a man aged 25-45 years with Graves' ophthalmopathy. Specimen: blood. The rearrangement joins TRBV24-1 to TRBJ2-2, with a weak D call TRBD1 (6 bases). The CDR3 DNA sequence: TGTGCCACCAGTGCCTTACGGACAGCCGGGGAGCTGTTTTTT. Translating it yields CATSALRTAGELFF.